These 27 T cell receptor beta chains were all obtained from the same sample, sequenced in a study of T cell clonality in common variable immunodeficiency. Study-wide results and limits: Fewer deletions and N-nucleotide insertions were reportedly seen in common variable immunodeficiency TCR beta sequences.

Which antigens these TCRs recognize remains unknown. Here immunoSEQ multiplex PCR was the method, and the copy in TCRdb shows in-frame clones only, minus some. There are 15,000 to 20,000 clones in the sample, none observed a single time. Sequenced input: peripheral blood mononuclear cells. Receptors originate from a human donor with common variable immunodeficiency.

This clone was recorded many times. The sequenced fragment ends 3 residues before the CDR3 boundary, so the rest is inferred from the germline J gene. V gene TRBV19 combines with J gene TRBJ1-1; tentatively, D is TRBD1 (6 bases). Germline lookup yields CDR1 LNHDA and CDR2 SQIVND (reference sequence). V lost 7 bases and J lost 7, with 16 bases in between. There are 13 residues in the CDR3. CDR3 DNA (partial): TGTGCCAGTAACTACTTGGGACAAGTTGAA. It is translated as CASNYLGQVE. The entire CDR3 protein is CASNYLGQVEAFF.

This clone appeared many times. The sequenced part of the CDR3 DNA is TGCAGTGTTCCGCCAGCGGGAGGGGTTGGCAATGAG. It is translated as CSVPPAGGVGNE. The full CDR3 protein is CSVPPAGGVGNEQFF. The chain employs TRBV20-1 and TRBJ2-1, with 10 bases fitting TRBD2. The read ends 3 residues early relative to the CDR3; the germline J gene fills the gap. There are 15 residues in the CDR3. CDR1 and CDR2 from the germline V gene are DFQATT and SNEGSKA (reference sequence). Trimming took 7 bases from V and 6 from J; bases not matched to a gene: 12.

With respect to this clone: From the germline J gene comes the end of the CDR3, since the read stops 3 residues before it. The chain employs TRBV5-4 and TRBJ2-7; 7 bases align to TRBD1. From germline, CDR1 is SGHNT and CDR2 YYREEE (reference sequence). V was clipped by 5 bases and J by 0 bases; unmatched bases: 11. This CDR3 spans 16 amino acids. CDR3 sequence reads: CASSDTGGTVSYEQYF. CDR3 DNA, as far as it was read: TGTGCCAGCAGTGATACTGGTGGGACAGTCTCCTACGAG.

As for this clone: The read is 3 residues too short to cover the CDR3 end, so that end is filled in from the germline J gene. The chain employs TRBV5-1 and TRBJ2-5; perhaps TRBD2 as D (5 bases). Germline CDR1 SGHRS, CDR2 YFSETQ. The CDR3 is 13 residues long. Trimming left V 4 bases short and J 4 bases short, with 11 bases between. The CDR3 reads CASSPAGRETQYF. Incomplete CDR3 DNA: TGCGCCAGCAGCCCCGCGGGCCGAGAGACC. Filled out from reference TRBV5-1 and TRBJ2-5, the complete variable domain reads KAGVTQTPRYLIKTRGQQVTLSCSPISGHRSVSWYQQTPGQGLQFLFEYFSETQRNKGNFPGRFSGRQFSNSRSEMNVSTLELGDSALYLCASSPAGRETQYFGPGTRLLVL.

This clone was picked up a small number of times. The read gets to within 3 residues of the CDR3 end, and the germline J gene fills in the rest. The gene calls are TRBV6-2 or TRBV6-3 and TRBJ1-1, with 7 positions matching TRBD1. CDR1 is MNHEY and CDR2 is SVGEGT in the germline V gene. The CDR3 length is 13 residues. The trim removed 6 bases at V and 1 base at J, leaving 2 bases unmatched. Partial CDR3 DNA: TGTGCCAGCAGCACAGGGGAGAACACTGAA. Its protein is CASSTGENTE. In full, the CDR3 reads CASSTGENTEAFF.

This clone was observed many times. The sequenced fragment ends 3 residues before the CDR3 boundary, so the rest is inferred from the germline J gene. The chain links TRBV19 to TRBJ2-1, with 11 nucleotides matching TRBD2. The CDR3 spans 15 residues. Germline CDR1 is LNHDA and CDR2 is SQIVND (reference sequence). V trimming: 8 bases; J trimming: 1 base; junction bases outside the gene matches: 4. CDR3 loop: CASGSGGDSYNEQFF. CDR3 DNA (partial): TGTGCCAGTGGTAGCGGGGGGGATTCCTACAATGAG.

A few counts support this clone. The read ends 3 residues shy of where the CDR3 ends; the end is completed using the germline J gene. This sequence joins TRBV19 and TRBJ2-7, with 11 bases identical to TRBD1. The CDR3 extends over 14 amino acids. Losses at the gene ends were 6 bases for V and 2 bases for J; bases not matched to a gene: 3. The V gene's germline CDR1 is LNHDA and CDR2 SQIVND (reference sequence). The DNA read from the CDR3 is TGTGCCAGTAGATTGGGACAGGGGGCCTACGAG. It encodes CASRLGQGAYE. The CDR3 in its entirety is CASRLGQGAYEQYF.

Comment on this clone: The read is 3 residues too short to cover the CDR3 end, so that end is filled in from the germline J gene. The chain has TRBV30 and TRBJ1-6, with D perhaps matching TRBD1 (5 bases). The V gene lost 3 bases and the J gene lost 9 bases, with 15 bases spanning the gap. Germline CDR1 and CDR2: GTSNPN and SVGIG (reference sequence). CDR3 size: 14 residues. The CDR3 bases that were read are TGTGCCTGGAGCCCGGCAGGGAGGTTTTCACCC. This gives the protein CAWSPAGRFSP. The CDR3 reads in full as CAWSPAGRFSPLHF.

This clone came up many times. From the germline J gene comes the end of the CDR3, since the read stops 3 residues before it. V gene TRBV18 combines with J gene TRBJ1-5; possible D gene TRBD1, 5 bases. Germline V gene lookup returns CDR1 KGHSH and CDR2 LQKENI. V was trimmed by 3 bases and J by 4 bases, leaving 13 bases between them. The CDR3 extends over 15 amino acids. Partial CDR3 DNA: TGTGCCAGCTCACCCTTGGGGCCAACTAATCAGCCC. Protein sequence: CASSPLGPTNQP. The complete CDR3 sequence is CASSPLGPTNQPQHF.

This clone has just a few counts. With the read ending 3 residues before the CDR3 end, the germline J gene is used to fill in that end. Other DNA sequences within the sample encode an identical CDR3. The rearrangement links TRBV19 to TRBJ2-1; a weak D match, TRBD2 (6 bases). Germline V gene data show CDR1 as LNHDA and CDR2 as SQIVND (reference sequence). V was trimmed by 10 bases and J by 3 bases, leaving 22 bases between them. There are 16 residues in the CDR3. CDR3 amino acids: CATATWYSGGYNEQFF. Incomplete CDR3 DNA: TGTGCCACCGCGACTTGGTATAGCGGTGGCTACAATGAG.

In its sample, this clone was seen a few times. The read falls 3 residues short of the CDR3 end, and the missing part is taken from the germline J gene. This chain links TRBV19 with TRBJ1-1; D uncertain. Germline V CDR1 and CDR2: LNHDA, SQIVND (reference sequence). This CDR3 is built from 14 residues. Trimming pared 3 bases from V and 4 bases from J, leaving 12 bases between. The CDR3 DNA, read in part, is TGTGCCAGTAGTATCATAGTTGAGAGCACTGAA. Its protein is CASSIIVESTE. The CDR3 in full is CASSIIVESTEAFF.

On this clone itself: The missing CDR3 end, 3 residues past where the read stops, is filled in from the germline J gene. The gene calls are TRBV5-1 and TRBJ1-6, with TRBD1 matching 10 bases. The CDR3 length is 15 residues. V was clipped by 0 bases and J by 9 bases; unmatched bases: 3. Germline V gene data show CDR1 as SGHRS and CDR2 as YFSETQ. The CDR3 loop reads CASSLGDRGGSPLHF. The sequenced CDR3 bases are TGCGCCAGCAGCTTGGGGGACAGGGGTGGTTCACCC.

As concerns this clone: The read is 3 residues too short to cover the CDR3 end, so that end is filled in from the germline J gene. The chain combines TRBV7-9 with TRBJ1-2; D perhaps matches TRBD1 (6 bases). The length of the CDR3 is 14 residues. Trimming pared 0 bases from V and 7 bases from J, leaving 12 bases between. CDR1 and CDR2 from the germline V gene are SEHNR and FQNEAQ (reference sequence). CDR3 bases read: TGTGCCAGCAGCTTAGCTCCAGGGGATGGTGGC. Protein product: CASSLAPGDGG. The CDR3 reads in full as CASSLAPGDGGYTF.

This clone was found a few times. The read ends 3 residues early relative to the CDR3; the germline J gene fills the gap. The chain has TRBV19 and TRBJ1-1; D is perhaps TRBD1 (5 bases). V was cut by 0 bases and J by 4 bases, with 9 bases left in between. CDR1 is LNHDA, CDR2 SQIVND, per germline (reference sequence). The CDR3 totals 14 residues. CDR3 bases read: TGTGCCAGTAGTATAGATCAGGGCGGCACTGAA. This encodes CASSIDQGGTE. The whole CDR3 is CASSIDQGGTEAFF.

A remark on this clone: The read ends 3 residues shy of where the CDR3 ends; the end is completed using the germline J gene. This chain uses TRBV19 with TRBJ2-5; 7 nucleotides agree with TRBD2. J lost 1 base, V lost 5 bases, and 7 bases had no gene match. CDR1 and CDR2 from the germline V gene are LNHDA and SQIVND (reference sequence). The CDR3 spans 15 residues. The part of the CDR3 DNA that was read is TGTGCCAGTAGTGGATCCGGGACTACCCAAGAGACC. It is translated as CASSGSGTTQET. The complete CDR3 reads CASSGSGTTQETQYF.

This clone showed up many times. The CDR3 goes on 3 residues after the read ends, and that part is filled in from the germline J gene. This chain joins TRBV6-1 and TRBJ1-2; 8 bases map to TRBD1. The germline CDR1 and CDR2 sequences are MNHNS and SASEGT. The trim removed 1 base at V and 2 bases at J, leaving 12 bases unmatched. This CDR3 has 18 residues. The chain's CDR3 is CASSEEGTGRRVNYGYTF. The CDR3 DNA, read in part, is TGTGCCAGCAGTGAAGAGGGGACAGGTCGGAGGGTAAACTATGGC.

There are many counts of this clone. The junction differs from germline at one of its ends, possibly a read error. The sequenced fragment ends 3 residues before the CDR3 boundary, so the rest is inferred from the germline J gene. V is TRBV7-7 and J is TRBJ1-1; D not resolved. The germline gives CDR1 SSHAT, CDR2 FNYEAQ (reference sequence). There are 13 residues in the CDR3. The sequenced CDR3 bases are TGTGCTAGCAGCCCACAAGGGAACACTGAA. Translated: CASSPQGNTE. The full-length CDR3 reads as CASSPQGNTEAFF.

There are many counts of this clone. The observed sequence ends 3 residues before the CDR3 terminus, with the missing tail filled in from the germline J gene. This sequence joins TRBV30 and TRBJ1-1, with D perhaps TRBD1 (5 bases). The length of the CDR3 is 13 residues. Trimming pared 2 bases from V and 3 bases from J, leaving 10 bases between. CDR1 GTSNPN and CDR2 SVGIG come from the germline V gene (reference sequence). CDR3 amino acids: CAWSRWGDTEAFF. CDR3 DNA (partial): TGTGCCTGGAGTAGATGGGGGGACACTGAA. The entire variable domain, with the rest obtained from reference TRBV30 and TRBJ1-1, is as follows: SQTIHQWPATLVQPVGSPLSLECTVEGTSNPNLYWYRQAAGRGLQLLFYSVGIGQISSEVPQNLSASRPQDRQFILSSKKLLLSDSGFYLCAWSRWGDTEAFFGQGTRLTVV.

Concerning this clone: The read terminates 3 residues before the CDR3 end, so the remaining end is supplied by the germline J gene. The gene calls are TRBV5-1 and TRBJ2-5; D is possibly TRBD1 or TRBD2 (5 bases each). Germline lookup yields CDR1 SGHRS and CDR2 YFSETQ. V was trimmed by 0 bases and J by 1 base, leaving 13 bases between them. The CDR3 consists of 16 residues. The sequenced part of the CDR3 DNA is TGCGCCAGCAGCTTGGGGGGAAGAGGGGCCCAAGAGACC. Its translation: CASSLGGRGAQET. The complete CDR3 sequence is CASSLGGRGAQETQYF.

This clone is deemed medium-sized (0.01 to 0.1%). The read stops 3 residues short of the end of the CDR3; the missing end is completed from the germline J gene. The chain recombines TRBV29-1 with TRBJ2-4, with 13 bases aligning to TRBD2. The CDR3 runs 14 residues. Germline assignment: CDR1 SQVTM and CDR2 ANQGSEA. The covered CDR3 bases are TGCAGCGTTGCCGCTACTAGCGGGAGGGCCGGT. Translating gives CSVAATSGRAG. The whole CDR3 is CSVAATSGRAGQYF.

This clone showed up many times. The read ends 3 residues early relative to the CDR3; the germline J gene fills the gap. The genes are TRBV5-1 and TRBJ1-4; 9 positions match TRBD1. The CDR3 is 14 amino acids. After removal of 4 bases from V and 5 bases from J, the junction contained 3 bases not matched to a gene. The germline V gene has CDR1 SGHRS and CDR2 YFSETQ. The CDR3: CASSGTGRNEKLFF. The covered CDR3 bases are TGCGCCAGCAGCGGGACAGGGAGGAATGAAAAA.

This clone has at least ten counts. CDR3 region: CAWSDTYYMNTEAFF. Incomplete CDR3 DNA: TGTGCCTGGAGCGACACCTATTACATGAACACTGAA. The V call is TRBV30, the J call TRBJ1-1; D remains unclear. The DNA ends 3 residues before the CDR3 does, and the rest of the CDR3 is filled in from the germline J gene. The V end was cut by 3 bases, the J end by 0 bases, with 14 bases between. The germline gives CDR1 GTSNPN, CDR2 SVGIG (reference sequence). The length of the CDR3 is 15 residues.

This clone was counted many times. The CDR3 end is not reached by the read, which stops 3 residues before it; the germline J gene fills it in. The chain employs TRBV6-2 or TRBV6-3 and TRBJ2-5, with D unclear. V was trimmed by 2 bases and J by 4 bases, leaving 14 bases between them. The CDR3 runs 15 residues. Looked up from germline, CDR1 is MNHEY and CDR2 is SVGEGT. The CDR3: CASSYQTDTLETQYF. The covered CDR3 bases are TGTGCCAGCAGTTACCAAACAGACACATTAGAGACC.

A remark on this clone: Its ends do not fully match the called genes, so a read error is possible. The read ends 3 residues early relative to the CDR3; the germline J gene fills the gap. The chain recombines TRBV6-2 or TRBV6-3 with TRBJ1-2; D gene unclear. Germline V gene sequence: CDR1 MNHEY, CDR2 SVGEGT. The CDR3 length is 13 residues. The DNA read from the CDR3 is TGTGCCAGCAGTAACTCGCACGGGTATGGC. Its protein is CASSNSHGYG. The whole CDR3 protein reads CASSNSHGYGYTF.

At least ten counts were recorded for this clone. The CDR3 end lies 3 residues beyond the end of the read and is filled in from the germline J gene. The chain combines TRBV11-2 with TRBJ1-1; a possible D gene is TRBD1 (6 bases). Trimming pared 4 bases from V and 1 base from J, leaving 7 bases between. This CDR3 is built from 13 residues. CDR1 and CDR2 (germline): SGHAT, FQNNGV. CDR3 DNA, as far as it was read: TGTGCCAGCAGCTCGGACAGGAACACTGAA. This gives the protein CASSSDRNTE. The CDR3, in full, reads CASSSDRNTEAFF.

This clone was detected ten times or more. The read terminates 3 residues before the CDR3 end, so the remaining end is supplied by the germline J gene. The chain combines TRBV20-1 with TRBJ1-2; 9 positions agree with TRBD1. The V segment lost 6 bases and the J segment 3 bases; nucleotides outside the gene matches: 14. From germline, CDR1 is DFQATT and CDR2 SNEGSKA (reference sequence). There are 16 residues in the CDR3. CDR3 DNA, as far as it was read: TGCAGTGCCCCGGCATCTTCACAGGGGGCCCACTATGGC. Translating gives CSAPASSQGAHYG. The entire CDR3 sequence reads CSAPASSQGAHYGYTF.

This clone was counted ten times or more. Sequencing ends 3 residues short of the CDR3 end; the germline J gene provides the rest. The chain combines TRBV2 with TRBJ2-7, with a weak D call TRBD2 (6 bases). The CDR3 extends over 15 amino acids. Looked up from germline, CDR1 is SNHLY and CDR2 is FYNNEI. V was cut by 3 bases and J by 4 bases, with 16 bases left in between. CDR3 amino acids: CASSDLAGSGYEQYF. The DNA read from the CDR3 is TGTGCCAGCAGTGACTTGGCGGGAAGCGGTTACGAG.